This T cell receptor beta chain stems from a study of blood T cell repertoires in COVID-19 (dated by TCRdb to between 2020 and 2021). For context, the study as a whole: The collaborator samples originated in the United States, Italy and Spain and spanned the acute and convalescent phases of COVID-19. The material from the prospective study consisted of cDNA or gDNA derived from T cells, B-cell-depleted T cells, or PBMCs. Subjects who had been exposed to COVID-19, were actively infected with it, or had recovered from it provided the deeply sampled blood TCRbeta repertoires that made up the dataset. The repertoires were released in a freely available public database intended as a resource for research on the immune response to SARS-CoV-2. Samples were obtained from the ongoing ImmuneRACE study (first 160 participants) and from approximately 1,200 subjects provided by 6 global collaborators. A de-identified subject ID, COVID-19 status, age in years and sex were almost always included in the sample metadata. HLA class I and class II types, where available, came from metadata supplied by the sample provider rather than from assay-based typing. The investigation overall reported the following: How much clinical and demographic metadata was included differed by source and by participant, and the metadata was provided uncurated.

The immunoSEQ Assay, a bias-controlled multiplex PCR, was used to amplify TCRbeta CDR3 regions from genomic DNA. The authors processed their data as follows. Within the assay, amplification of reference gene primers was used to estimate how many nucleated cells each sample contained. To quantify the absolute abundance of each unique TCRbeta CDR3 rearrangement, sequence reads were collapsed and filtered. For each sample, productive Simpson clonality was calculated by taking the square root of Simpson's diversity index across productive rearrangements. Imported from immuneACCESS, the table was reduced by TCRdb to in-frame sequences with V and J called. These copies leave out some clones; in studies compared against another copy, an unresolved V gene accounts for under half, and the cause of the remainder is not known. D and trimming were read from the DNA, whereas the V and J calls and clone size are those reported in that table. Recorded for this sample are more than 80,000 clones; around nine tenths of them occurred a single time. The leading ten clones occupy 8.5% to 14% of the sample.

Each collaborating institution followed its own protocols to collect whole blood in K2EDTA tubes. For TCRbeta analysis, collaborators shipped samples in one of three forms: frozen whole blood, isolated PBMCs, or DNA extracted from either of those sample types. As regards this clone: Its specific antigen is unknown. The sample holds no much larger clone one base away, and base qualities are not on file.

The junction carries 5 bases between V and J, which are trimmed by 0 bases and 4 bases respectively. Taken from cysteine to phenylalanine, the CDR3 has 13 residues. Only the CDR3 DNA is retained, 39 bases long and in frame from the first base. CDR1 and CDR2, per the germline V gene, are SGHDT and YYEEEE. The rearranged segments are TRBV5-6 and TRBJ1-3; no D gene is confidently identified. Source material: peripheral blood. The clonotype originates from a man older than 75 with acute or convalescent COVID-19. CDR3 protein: CASSLATGNTIYF. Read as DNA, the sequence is TGTGCCAGCAGCTTGGCGACAGGAAACACCATATATTTT.